This T cell receptor (beta chain) was recovered during a study of liver allograft versus peripheral blood T cells. Study-level background: Intrahepatic T cell receptor repertoires from transplanted livers were compared against repertoires in recipients' peripheral blood. The study, taken as a whole, reports: T cell receptor repertoires inside liver allografts reportedly differed from those in peripheral blood.

Using its own MiXCR run on the reads, TCRdb lists one record per CDR3 protein. The data show fewer than 7,000 distinct CDR3 sequences, with roughly 17% seen just once and about 8.6% held by the top ten. This clonotype was recorded at least ten times. Its antigen remains unidentified. The TCR comes from a human patient who had a liver transplant. Some T cells may trace back to the graft donor.

CDR3 DNA: TGTGCCAGCAGGGGACAGTCCTACGAGCAGTACTTC. Translating gives CASRGQSYEQYF. The chain combines TRBV6-5 with TRBJ2-7; 7 nucleotides align to TRBD1. Germline CDR1 and CDR2: MNHEY and SVGAGI. The CDR3 totals 12 residues. Trimming took 6 bases from V and 1 from J; bases not matched to a gene: 0.